The 2 T cell receptor beta chains below were found in one sample sequenced in a study of cytomegalovirus exposure and HLA in healthy donors. Profiled with immunoSEQ multiplex PCR; TCRdb holds only in-frame clones, not every one. The table has some 120,000 clones, 85% to 90% seen once; the top ten hold less than 1.5%. Sequences were obtained from PBMCs. These receptors came from a man aged 25-45 years in good health and CMV-seronegative.

The chain links TRBV7-2 to TRBJ2-1; perhaps TRBD1 as D (6 bases). Germline CDR1 and CDR2: SGHTA and FQGNSA. Trimming left V 6 bases short and J 6 bases short, with 15 bases between. The CDR3 consists of 14 residues. The CDR3 region has the DNA TGTGCCAGCAGGACGGGCAGGGGTCTCAATGAGCAGTTCTTC. Its translation is CASRTGRGLNEQFF.

This clone was seen only once. The chain links TRBV5-1 to TRBJ1-4; D unresolved. CDR3 size: 13 residues. Germline V gene data show CDR1 as SGHRS and CDR2 as YFSETQ. The V end was cut by 0 bases, the J end by 8 bases, with 8 bases between. The CDR3 region has the DNA TGCGCCAGCAGCTTGGCCCTGGAGGAAAAACTGTTTTTT. This sequence encodes CASSLALEEKLFF.